This T cell receptor beta chain derives from a study of blood T cell repertoires in COVID-19. The table came from immunoSEQ multiplex PCR; TCRdb's copy has only in-frame clones and leaves some out. This table holds 220,000 or so clones, approximately 78% found once. Germline trimming cut 2 bases from V and 0 bases from J; bases unmatched to any gene: 14. Germline CDR1 and CDR2: LGHDT and YNNKEL (reference sequence). The CDR3 length is 19 residues. The sequenced sample was peripheral blood. This chain uses TRBV3-1 (or the pseudogene TRBV3-2) with TRBJ2-3; TRBD2 agrees at 7 bases. This receptor was obtained from a woman at least 80 years old with COVID-19, enrolled during active disease. The CDR3 sequence is CASSQRAGGAGVSTDTQYF. The CDR3 DNA follows: TGTGCCAGCAGCCAAAGGGCTGGAGGGGCGGGGGTTAGCACAGATACGCAGTATTTT.